Detailed here is one T cell receptor beta chain. Its specific antigen is unknown. Per-base quality was not reported, and no clone a single base away is much larger than it. This sample is drawn from a study of control samples from healthy donors and cancer patients (dated by TCRdb to the early 2020s). From the cysteine up to the phenylalanine, the CDR3 has a length of 16 residues. Of the read, only the CDR3 DNA is kept; its 48 bases are in frame from base 1. V is shortened by 4 bases, J by 8 bases, and the region joining them spans 18 bases. Reading the germline V gene gives CDR1 MNHEY and CDR2 SVGAGI. Library preparation used the immunoSEQ multiplex PCR assay. Not all clones reach the TCRdb copy of this immuneACCESS table, which keeps in-frame sequences only. Checked studies attribute under half of the gap to unresolved V genes and leave the rest unexplained. The sample table lists about 92,000 clones, roughly four fifths of them with a count of one. Of the sample, approximately 9.8% falls within the top ten clones.

This receptor chain uses TRBV6-5 and TRBJ1-6; tentative D gene TRBD1, with 6 bases matching. The receptor was derived from a woman aged 55-69 years in good health. Sequenced: blood. CDR3 reads: CASSSWGGRGDSPLHF. The DNA reads as follows: TGTGCCAGCAGTTCTTGGGGAGGCAGGGGAGATTCACCCCTCCACTTT.